This entry concerns a single T cell receptor (beta chain). Healthy and HIV-negative, the adult donors had no recent acute infections or vaccinations. The DNA input per sorted-subset replicate PCR was 150 to 200 ng, corresponding to 28,000 or so T cell genomes. The data were produced by immunoSEQ multiplex PCR, yet TCRdb's version contains in-frame clones alone and is incomplete. The table records some 1.5 million clones, 98% of them present only once. This CDR3 has 13 amino acids. J lost 11 bases, V lost 6 bases, and 7 bases had no gene match. Germline V lookup: CDR1 SQVTM, CDR2 ANQGSEA. This sample was included in a study of shared clonotypes between healthy human individuals.

Sequencing input: naive CD4+ T cells sorted from blood. Subset here: CD45RA+ positively selected. The clonotype originates from a man between 25 and 39 years old in good health. This chain joins TRBV29-1 and TRBJ2-1; TRBD2 matches 13 bases. The CDR3 bases are TGCAGCGTAGATGGACTAGCGGGAGAGCAGCAGTTCTTC. The encoded protein is CSVDGLAGEQQFF.